A single T cell receptor (beta chain) is shown here with its context. The CDR3 sequence is 14 residues long. Germline assignment: CDR1 ENHRY and CDR2 SYGVKD. Trimming removed 4 bases at V and 4 bases at J, with 13 bases between. RNA amounts of about 0.5 to 1 ug underwent reverse transcription with random hexamers. From the immunoSEQ multiplex PCR reads, TCRdb called clonotypes with MiXCR, one entry per CDR3 protein. Among about 190,000 distinct CDR3 sequences listed, roughly nine tenths were seen once. These data come from a study of CD8 T cells in Susac syndrome. The sequence was collected from a human donor with Susac syndrome. The V call is TRBV10-3, the J call TRBJ1-2; D is possibly TRBD1 (5 bases). Sample: CD4+ T cells from PBMCs. The CDR3 sequence is CAISGDRRGYGYTF. The DNA for the CDR3 is TGTGCCATCAGTGGGGACCGGAGGGGCTATGGCTACACCTTC.